This T cell receptor beta chain was sequenced in a study of T cell repertoires in ileal Crohn's disease. The V and J ends lost 8 bases and 0 bases, in that order; junction bases with no gene match: 10. Germline CDR1 and CDR2: SGHAT and FQNNGV. The CDR3 is made up of 17 amino acids. Per sample, roughly 0.5 micrograms of biopsy DNA were TCRB immunosequenced. Assay: immunoSEQ multiplex PCR; the TCRdb copy retains only in-frame clones and omits some. The sample records over 1,500 clones, roughly 84% being singletons. This clone has just a few counts. This TCR was sampled from an adult with Crohn's disease. Sequencing was performed on ileal tissue. V and J are TRBV11-2 and TRBJ2-1, with 10 nucleotides matching TRBD2. The CDR3 sequence: CASGLAGAPSSYNEQFF. The CDR3 DNA is TGTGCCAGCGGTCTAGCGGGGGCGCCGAGCTCCTACAATGAGCAGTTCTTC.